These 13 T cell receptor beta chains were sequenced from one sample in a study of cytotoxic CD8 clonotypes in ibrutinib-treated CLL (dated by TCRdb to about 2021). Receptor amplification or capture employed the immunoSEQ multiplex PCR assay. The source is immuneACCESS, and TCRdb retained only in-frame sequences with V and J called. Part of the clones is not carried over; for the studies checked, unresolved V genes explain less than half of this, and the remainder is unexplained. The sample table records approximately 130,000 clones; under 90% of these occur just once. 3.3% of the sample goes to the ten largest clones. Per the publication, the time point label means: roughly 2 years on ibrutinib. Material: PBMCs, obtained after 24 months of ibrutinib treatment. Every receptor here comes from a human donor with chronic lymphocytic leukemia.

CDR3 coding DNA: TGTGCCAGCAGTCCCCCAGGACAGCTCAATGAGCAGTTCTTC. Its protein is CASSPPGQLNEQFF. The chain joins TRBV6-6 to TRBJ2-1; D is possibly TRBD1 (6 bases). V was pared by 5 bases and J by 6 bases, with 14 bases between. Looked up from germline, CDR1 is MNHNY and CDR2 is SVGAGI (reference sequence). The CDR3 has 14 residues.

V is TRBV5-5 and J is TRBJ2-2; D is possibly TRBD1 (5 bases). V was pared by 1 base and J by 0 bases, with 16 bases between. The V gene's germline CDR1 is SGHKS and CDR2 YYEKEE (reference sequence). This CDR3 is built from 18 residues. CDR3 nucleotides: TGTGCCAGCAGCTTGCAATCTTGGGGCCTCGCGAACACCGGGGAGCTGTTTTTT. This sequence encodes CASSLQSWGLANTGELFF.

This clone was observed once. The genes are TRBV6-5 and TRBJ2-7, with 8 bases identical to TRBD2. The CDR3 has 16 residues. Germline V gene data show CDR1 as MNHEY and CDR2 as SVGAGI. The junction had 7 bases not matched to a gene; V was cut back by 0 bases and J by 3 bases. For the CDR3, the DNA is TGTGCCAGCAGTTACTCGAGGCAGGCGGGGGGCTACGAGCAGTACTTC. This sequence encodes CASSYSRQAGGYEQYF.

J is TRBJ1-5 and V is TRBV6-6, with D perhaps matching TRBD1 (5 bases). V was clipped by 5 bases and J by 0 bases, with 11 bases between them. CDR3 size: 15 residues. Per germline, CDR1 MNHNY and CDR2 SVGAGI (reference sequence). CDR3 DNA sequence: TGTGCCAGCAGTGGGGCAGCTAATAGCAATCAGCCCCAGCATTTT. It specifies CASSGAANSNQPQHF.

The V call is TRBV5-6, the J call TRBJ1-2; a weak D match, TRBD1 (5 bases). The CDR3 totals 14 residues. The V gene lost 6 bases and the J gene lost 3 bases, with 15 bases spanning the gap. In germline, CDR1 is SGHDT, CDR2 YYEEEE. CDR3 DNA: TGTGCCAGCACCCCTCCCGGGGGGGACTATGGCTACACCTTC. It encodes CASTPPGGDYGYTF.

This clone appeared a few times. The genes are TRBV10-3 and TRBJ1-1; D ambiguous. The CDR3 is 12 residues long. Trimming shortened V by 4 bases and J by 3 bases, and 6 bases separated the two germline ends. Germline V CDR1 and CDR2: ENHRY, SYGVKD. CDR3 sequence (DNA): TGTGCCATCAGTGGAGTTGACACTGAAGCTTTCTTT. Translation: CAISGVDTEAFF.

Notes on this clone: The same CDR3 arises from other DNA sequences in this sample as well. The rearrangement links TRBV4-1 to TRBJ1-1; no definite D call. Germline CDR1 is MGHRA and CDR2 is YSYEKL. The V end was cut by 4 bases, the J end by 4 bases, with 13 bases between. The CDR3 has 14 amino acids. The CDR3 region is CASSRTALGTEAFF. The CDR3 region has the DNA TGCGCCAGCAGCCGTACAGCGTTGGGCACTGAAGCTTTCTTT.

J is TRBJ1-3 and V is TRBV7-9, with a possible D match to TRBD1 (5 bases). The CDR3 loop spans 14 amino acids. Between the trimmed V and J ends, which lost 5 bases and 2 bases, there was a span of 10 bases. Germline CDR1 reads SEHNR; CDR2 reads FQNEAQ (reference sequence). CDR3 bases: TGTGCCAGCAGCCCGGGGGGGGCTGGAAACACCATATATTTT. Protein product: CASSPGGAGNTIYF.

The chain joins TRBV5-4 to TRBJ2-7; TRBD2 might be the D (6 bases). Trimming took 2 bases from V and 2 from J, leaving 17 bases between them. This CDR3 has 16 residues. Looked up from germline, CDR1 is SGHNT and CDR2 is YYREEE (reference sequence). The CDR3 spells CASSLGRGRAAYEQYF. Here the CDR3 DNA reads TGTGCCAGCAGCTTAGGGCGGGGCAGGGCAGCCTACGAGCAGTACTTC.

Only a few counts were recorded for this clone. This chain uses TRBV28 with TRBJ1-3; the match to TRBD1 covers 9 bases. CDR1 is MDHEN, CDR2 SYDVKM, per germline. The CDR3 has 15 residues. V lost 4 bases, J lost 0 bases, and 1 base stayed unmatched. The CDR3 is CASSSGQGSGNTIYF. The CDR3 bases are TGTGCCAGCAGTTCGGGACAGGGCTCTGGAAACACCATATATTTT.

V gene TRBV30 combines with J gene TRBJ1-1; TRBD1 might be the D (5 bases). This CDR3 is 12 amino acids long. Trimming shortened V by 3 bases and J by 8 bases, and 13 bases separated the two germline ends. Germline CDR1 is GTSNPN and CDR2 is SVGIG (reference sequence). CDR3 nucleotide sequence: TGTGCCTGGAGCGGGCAGGGAATAGAAGCTTTCTTT. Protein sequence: CAWSGQGIEAFF.

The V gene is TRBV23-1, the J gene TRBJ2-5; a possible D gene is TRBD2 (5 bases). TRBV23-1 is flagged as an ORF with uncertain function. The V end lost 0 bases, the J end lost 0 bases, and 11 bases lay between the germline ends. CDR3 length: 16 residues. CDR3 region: CASSQSRARYQETQYF. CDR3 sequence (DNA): TGCGCCAGCAGTCAATCGCGGGCCCGGTACCAAGAGACCCAGTACTTC.

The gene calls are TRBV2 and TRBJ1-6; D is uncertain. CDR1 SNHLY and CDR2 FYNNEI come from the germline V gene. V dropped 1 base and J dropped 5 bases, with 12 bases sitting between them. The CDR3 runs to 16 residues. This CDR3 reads CASSEGSYSNNSPLHF. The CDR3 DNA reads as TGTGCCAGCAGTGAAGGGTCTTACAGTAATAATTCACCCCTCCACTTT.